This T cell receptor beta chain originates from a study of T cell changes during pregnancy in multiple sclerosis. Sequencing was performed with immunoSEQ multiplex PCR; in TCRdb, only in-frame clones are kept and a portion is missing. Of over 20,000 clones in the sample, approximately 84% were seen once. Sequences were derived from CD8+ T cells from peripheral blood mononuclear cells, sampled after pregnancy. The TCR sequence derives from a female donor with multiple sclerosis, enrolled in a pregnancy study.

The CDR3 DNA reads as TGTGCCAGCAGTGTCGTAAAGGGGGTGCCTGGAAACACCATATATTTT. Amino acid sequence: CASSVVKGVPGNTIYF. V gene TRBV7-9 combines with J gene TRBJ1-3; TRBD1 is a possible D gene (6 bases). Trimming removed 6 bases from V and 2 bases from J, with 17 bases in between. Germline-derived CDR1 and CDR2 are SEHNR and FQNEAQ (reference sequence). The CDR3 spans 16 residues.